Listed here are 8 T cell receptor beta chains from one sample, sequenced in a study of blood T cell repertoires in COVID-19. Assay: immunoSEQ multiplex PCR; the TCRdb copy retains only in-frame clones and omits some. Of 45,000 or so clones in the sample, approximately 85% were seen once. Material: peripheral blood. The receptors were sampled from a human donor in a cohort sampled during active COVID-19.

The chain uses TRBV15 and TRBJ2-5, with D uncertain. The germline V gene encodes CDR1 LNHNV and CDR2 YYDKDF (reference sequence). The CDR3 loop spans 14 amino acids. With 0 bases removed from V and 3 bases from J, the gap between germline ends came to 8 bases. DNA for the CDR3: TGTGCCACCAGCAGAGATTACAGCAAAGAGACCCAGTACTTC. It specifies CATSRDYSKETQYF.

This chain connects TRBV18 to TRBJ2-3, with 7 positions matching TRBD2. The CDR3 is made up of 14 amino acids. With 4 bases clipped from V and 2 bases from J, the junction kept 3 bases outside the gene matches. Germline loops: CDR1 KGHSH, CDR2 LQKENI. The CDR3 DNA reads as TGTGCCAGCTCACGTGGGGGGGTCACAGATACGCAGTATTTT. Protein: CASSRGGVTDTQYF.

V usage is TRBV28 and J usage is TRBJ1-2, with TRBD1 identical over 10 bases. CDR3 length: 15 amino acids. Germline assignment: CDR1 MDHEN and CDR2 SYDVKM. Trimming took 5 bases from V and 9 from J; bases not matched to a gene: 12. The CDR3 is CASSMTGTGAGSYTF. The CDR3 region has the DNA TGTGCCAGCAGTATGACCGGGACAGGGGCGGGAAGCTACACCTTC.

This chain uses TRBV19 with TRBJ1-5; D is perhaps TRBD1 (5 bases). Germline V gives CDR1 LNHDA, CDR2 SQIVND (reference sequence). This CDR3 is built from 17 residues. V was clipped by 0 bases and J by 0 bases, with 12 bases between them. CDR3 amino acids: CASSIDTGANSNQPQHF. The DNA of the CDR3 is TGTGCCAGTAGTATAGATACAGGAGCCAATAGCAATCAGCCCCAGCATTTT.

This chain uses TRBV5-6 with TRBJ1-1; a possible D gene is TRBD1 (5 bases). This CDR3 has 16 residues. Between the trimmed V and J ends, which lost 3 bases and 0 bases, there was a span of 15 bases. Germline assignment: CDR1 SGHDT and CDR2 YYEEEE. The CDR3 DNA reads as TGTGCCAGCAGCTCCCTGGGGCAAACGATGAACACTGAAGCTTTCTTT. As protein: CASSSLGQTMNTEAFF.

The rearrangement links TRBV7-2 to TRBJ1-3; 7 positions agree with TRBD1. V was pared by 4 bases and J by 10 bases, with 7 bases of the junction left unmatched. The CDR3 is 13 residues long. Germline V lookup: CDR1 SGHTA, CDR2 FQGNSA. CDR3: CASSSGQALTIYF. The CDR3 coding sequence is TGTGCCAGCAGCTCCGGACAGGCCTTAACCATATATTTT.

CDR3 protein: CAWSIDRSQPQHF. The CDR3 coding sequence is TGTGCCTGGAGTATCGACAGGTCTCAGCCCCAGCATTTT. The rearrangement links TRBV30 to TRBJ1-5; D is perhaps TRBD1 (6 bases). The ends were cut back, 2 bases at V and 6 bases at J, with 11 bases in the middle. This CDR3 has 13 amino acids. Germline V gene data show CDR1 as GTSNPN and CDR2 as SVGIG (reference sequence).

This chain connects TRBV12-3 or TRBV12-4 to TRBJ1-2; D remains ambiguous. The V gene lost 3 bases and the J gene lost 6 bases, with 11 bases spanning the gap. CDR3 length: 13 amino acids. The CDR3 loop is CASSFVADNGYTF. The CDR3 region has the DNA TGTGCCAGCAGTTTTGTGGCAGATAATGGCTACACCTTC.